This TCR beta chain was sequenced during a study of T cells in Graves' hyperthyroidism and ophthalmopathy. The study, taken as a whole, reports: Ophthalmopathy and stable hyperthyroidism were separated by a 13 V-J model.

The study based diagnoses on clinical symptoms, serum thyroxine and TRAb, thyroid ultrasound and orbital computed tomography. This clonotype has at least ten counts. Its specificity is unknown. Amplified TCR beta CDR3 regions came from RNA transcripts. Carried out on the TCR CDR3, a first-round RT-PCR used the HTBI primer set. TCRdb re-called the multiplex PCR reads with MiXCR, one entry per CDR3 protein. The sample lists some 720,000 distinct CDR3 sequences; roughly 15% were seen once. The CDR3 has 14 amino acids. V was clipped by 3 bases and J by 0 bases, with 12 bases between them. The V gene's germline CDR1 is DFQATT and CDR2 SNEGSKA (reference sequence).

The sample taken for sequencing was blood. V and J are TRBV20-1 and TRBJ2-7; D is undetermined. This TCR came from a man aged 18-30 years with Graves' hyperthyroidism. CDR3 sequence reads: CSASKVGSSYEQYF. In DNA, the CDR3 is TGCAGTGCTAGTAAAGTGGGAAGCTCCTACGAGCAGTACTTC.